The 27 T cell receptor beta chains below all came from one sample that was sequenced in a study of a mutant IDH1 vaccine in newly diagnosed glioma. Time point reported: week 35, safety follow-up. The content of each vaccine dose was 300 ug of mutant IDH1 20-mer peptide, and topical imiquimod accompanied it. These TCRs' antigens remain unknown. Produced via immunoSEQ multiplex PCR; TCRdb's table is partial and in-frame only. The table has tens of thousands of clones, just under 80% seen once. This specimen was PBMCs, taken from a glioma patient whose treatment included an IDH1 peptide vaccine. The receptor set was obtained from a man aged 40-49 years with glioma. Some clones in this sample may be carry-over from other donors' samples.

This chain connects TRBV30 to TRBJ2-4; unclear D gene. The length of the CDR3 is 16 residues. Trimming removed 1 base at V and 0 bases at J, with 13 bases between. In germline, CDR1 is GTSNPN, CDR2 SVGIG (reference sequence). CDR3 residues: CAWSGPTLLAKNIQYF. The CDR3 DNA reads TGTGCCTGGAGTGGCCCTACCCTCCTAGCCAAAAACATTCAGTACTTC.

The CDR3, as DNA: TGTGCCAGCTCCCAAGAATCGGGAGCGAACTACGAGCAGTACTTC. Translating it yields CASSQESGANYEQYF. The chain couples TRBV18 to TRBJ2-7; maybe TRBD2 (6 bases). This CDR3 has 15 residues. V was clipped by 6 bases and J by 3 bases, with 18 bases between them. Germline V lookup: CDR1 KGHSH, CDR2 LQKENI.

For the CDR3, the DNA is TGTGCCAGCAGCCCCGACAGGGCTCCTTACACTGAAGCTTTCTTT. This encodes CASSPDRAPYTEAFF. V gene TRBV7-2 combines with J gene TRBJ1-1; TRBD1 matches 7 bases. The CDR3 loop spans 15 amino acids. The ends lost 5 bases at V and 3 bases at J; junction bases unmatched: 9. CDR1 and CDR2 from the germline V gene are SGHTA and FQGNSA.

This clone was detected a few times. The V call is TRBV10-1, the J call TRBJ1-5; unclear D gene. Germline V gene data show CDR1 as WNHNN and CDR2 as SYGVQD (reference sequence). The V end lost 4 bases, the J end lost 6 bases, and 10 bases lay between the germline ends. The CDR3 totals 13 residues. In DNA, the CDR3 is TGCGCCAGCAGTGGTGGGGTTCGTCAGCCCCAGCATTTT. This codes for CASSGGVRQPQHF.

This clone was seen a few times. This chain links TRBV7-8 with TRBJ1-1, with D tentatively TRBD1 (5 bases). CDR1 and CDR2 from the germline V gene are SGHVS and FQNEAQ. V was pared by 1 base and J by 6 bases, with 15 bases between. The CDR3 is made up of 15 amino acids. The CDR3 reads CASSLVEAGRPEAFF. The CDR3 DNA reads TGTGCCAGCAGCTTAGTTGAAGCAGGGAGGCCTGAAGCTTTCTTT.

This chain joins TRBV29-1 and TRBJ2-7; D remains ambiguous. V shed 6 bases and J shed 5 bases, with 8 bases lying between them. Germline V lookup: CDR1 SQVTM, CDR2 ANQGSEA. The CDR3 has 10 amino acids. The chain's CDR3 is CSVLSDEQYF. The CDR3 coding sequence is TGCAGCGTCCTTTCGGACGAGCAGTACTTC.

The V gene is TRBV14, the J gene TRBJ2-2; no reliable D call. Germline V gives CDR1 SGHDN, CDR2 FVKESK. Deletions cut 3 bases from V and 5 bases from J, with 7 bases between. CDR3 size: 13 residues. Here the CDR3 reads CASSQVETGELFF. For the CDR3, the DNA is TGTGCCAGCAGCCAGGTAGAGACCGGGGAGCTGTTTTTT.

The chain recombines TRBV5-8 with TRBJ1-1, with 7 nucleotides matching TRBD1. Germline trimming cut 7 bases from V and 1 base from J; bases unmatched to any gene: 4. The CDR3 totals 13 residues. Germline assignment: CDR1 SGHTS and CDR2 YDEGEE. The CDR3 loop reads CASPGQENTEAFF. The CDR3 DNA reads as TGTGCCAGCCCCGGACAGGAGAACACTGAAGCTTTCTTT. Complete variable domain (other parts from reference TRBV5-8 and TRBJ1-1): EAGVTQSPTHLIKTRGQQATLRCSPISGHTSVYWYQQALGLGLQFLLWYDEGEERNRGNFPPRFSGRQFPNYSSELNVNALELEDSALYLCASPGQENTEAFFGQGTRLTVV.

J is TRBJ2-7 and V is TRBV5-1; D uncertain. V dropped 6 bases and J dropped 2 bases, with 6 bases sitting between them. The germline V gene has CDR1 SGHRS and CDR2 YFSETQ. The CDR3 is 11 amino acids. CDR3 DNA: TGCGCCAGCAAAGGAGCCTACGAGCAGTACTTC. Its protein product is CASKGAYEQYF.

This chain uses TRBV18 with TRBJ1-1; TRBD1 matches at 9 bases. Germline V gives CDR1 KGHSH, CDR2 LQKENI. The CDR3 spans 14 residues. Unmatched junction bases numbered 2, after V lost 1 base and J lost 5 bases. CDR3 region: CASSPRQGETEAFF. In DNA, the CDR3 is TGTGCCAGCTCACCACGACAGGGGGAAACTGAAGCTTTCTTT.

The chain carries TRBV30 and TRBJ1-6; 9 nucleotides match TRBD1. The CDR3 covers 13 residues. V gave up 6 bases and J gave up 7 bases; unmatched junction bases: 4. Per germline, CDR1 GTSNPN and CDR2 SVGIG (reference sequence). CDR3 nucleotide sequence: TGTGCCTGTGGACAGGGGTTAAATTCACCCCTCCACTTT. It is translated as CACGQGLNSPLHF.

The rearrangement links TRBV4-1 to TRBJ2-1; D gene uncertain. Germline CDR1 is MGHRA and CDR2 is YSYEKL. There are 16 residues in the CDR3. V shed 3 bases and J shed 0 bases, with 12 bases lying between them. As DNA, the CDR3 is TGCGCCAGCAGCCATGGTATGCTGAGCTCCTACAATGAGCAGTTCTTC. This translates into CASSHGMLSSYNEQFF.

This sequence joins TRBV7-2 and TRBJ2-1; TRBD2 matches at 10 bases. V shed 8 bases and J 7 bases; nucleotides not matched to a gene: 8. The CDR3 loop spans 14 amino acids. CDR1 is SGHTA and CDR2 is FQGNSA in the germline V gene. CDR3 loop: CASGKRGGRNEQFF. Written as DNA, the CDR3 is TGTGCCAGCGGGAAGCGGGGGGGCCGAAATGAGCAGTTCTTC. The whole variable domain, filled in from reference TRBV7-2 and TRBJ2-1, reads GAGVSQSPSNKVTEKGKDVELRCDPISGHTALYWYRQSLGQGLEFLIYFQGNSAPDKSGLPSDRFSAERTGGSVSTLTIQRTQQEDSAVYLCASGKRGGRNEQFFGPGTRLTVL.

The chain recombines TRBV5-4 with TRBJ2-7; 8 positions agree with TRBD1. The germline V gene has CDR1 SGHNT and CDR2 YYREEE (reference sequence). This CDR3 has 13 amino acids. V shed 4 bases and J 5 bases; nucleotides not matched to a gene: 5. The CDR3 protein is CASSPNRGNEQYF. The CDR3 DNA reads TGTGCCAGCAGCCCCAACAGGGGGAACGAGCAGTACTTC.

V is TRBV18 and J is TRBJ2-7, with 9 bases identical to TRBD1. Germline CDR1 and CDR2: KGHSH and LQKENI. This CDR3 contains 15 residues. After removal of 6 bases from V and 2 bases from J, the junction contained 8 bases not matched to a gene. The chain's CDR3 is CASSHRDRVAYEQYF. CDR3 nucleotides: TGTGCCAGCTCGCACCGGGACAGGGTTGCCTACGAGCAGTACTTC.

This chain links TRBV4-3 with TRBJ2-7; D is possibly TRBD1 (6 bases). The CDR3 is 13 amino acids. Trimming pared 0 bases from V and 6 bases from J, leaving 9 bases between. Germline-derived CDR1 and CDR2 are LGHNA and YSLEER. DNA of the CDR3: TGCGCCAGCAGCCAAGAAATCAGGGGCGAGCAGTACTTC. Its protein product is CASSQEIRGEQYF.

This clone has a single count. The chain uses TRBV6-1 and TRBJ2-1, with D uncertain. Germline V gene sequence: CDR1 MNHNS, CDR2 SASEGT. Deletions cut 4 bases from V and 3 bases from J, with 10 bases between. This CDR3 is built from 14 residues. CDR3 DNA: TGTGCCAGCAGTGCCCTCAGGAGCTACAATGAGCAGTTCTTC. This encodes CASSALRSYNEQFF.

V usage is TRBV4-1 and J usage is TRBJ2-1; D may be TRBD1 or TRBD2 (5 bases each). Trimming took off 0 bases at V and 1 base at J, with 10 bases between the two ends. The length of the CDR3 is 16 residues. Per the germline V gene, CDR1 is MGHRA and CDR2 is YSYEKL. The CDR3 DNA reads TGCGCCAGCAGCCAAGAAGGGACCGTGTCCTACAATGAGCAGTTCTTC. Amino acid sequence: CASSQEGTVSYNEQFF.

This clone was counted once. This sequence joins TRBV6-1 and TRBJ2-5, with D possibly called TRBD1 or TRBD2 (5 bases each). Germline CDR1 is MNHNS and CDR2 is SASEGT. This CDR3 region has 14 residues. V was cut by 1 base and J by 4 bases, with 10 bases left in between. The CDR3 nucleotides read TGTGCCAGCAGTGAAGGCAGGGACCTAGAGACCCAGTACTTC. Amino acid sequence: CASSEGRDLETQYF.

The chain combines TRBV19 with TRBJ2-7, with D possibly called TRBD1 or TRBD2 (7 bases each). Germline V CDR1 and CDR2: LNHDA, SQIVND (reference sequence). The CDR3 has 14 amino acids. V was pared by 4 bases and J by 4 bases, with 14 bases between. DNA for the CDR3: TGTGCCAGTAGTAAGCGGGACAGACCTTACGAGCAGTACTTC. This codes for CASSKRDRPYEQYF.

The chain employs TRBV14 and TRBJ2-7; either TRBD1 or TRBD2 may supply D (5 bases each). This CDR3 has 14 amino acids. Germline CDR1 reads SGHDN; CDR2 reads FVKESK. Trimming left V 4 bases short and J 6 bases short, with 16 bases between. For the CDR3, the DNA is TGTGCCAGCAGCCCGAGGATCGGGGCCGCCGAGCAGTACTTC. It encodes CASSPRIGAAEQYF.

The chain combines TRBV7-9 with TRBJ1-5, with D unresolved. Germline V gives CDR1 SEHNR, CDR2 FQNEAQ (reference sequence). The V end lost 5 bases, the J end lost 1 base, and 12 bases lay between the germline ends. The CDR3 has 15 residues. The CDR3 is CASSPSSGSNQPQHF. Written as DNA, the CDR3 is TGTGCCAGCAGCCCCTCGTCTGGGAGCAATCAGCCCCAGCATTTT.

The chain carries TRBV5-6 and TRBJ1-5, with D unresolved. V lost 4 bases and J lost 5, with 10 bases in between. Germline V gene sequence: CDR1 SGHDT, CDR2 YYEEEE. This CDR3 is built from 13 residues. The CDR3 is CASSPSPDQPQHF. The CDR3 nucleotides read TGTGCCAGCAGCCCATCCCCCGATCAGCCCCAGCATTTT.

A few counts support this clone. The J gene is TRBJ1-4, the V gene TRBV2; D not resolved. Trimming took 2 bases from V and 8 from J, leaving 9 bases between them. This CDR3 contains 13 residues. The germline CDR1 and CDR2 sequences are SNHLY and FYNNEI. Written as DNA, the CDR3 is TGTGCCAGCAGTGAATCCACGGGAGAAAAACTGTTTTTT. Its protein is CASSESTGEKLFF.

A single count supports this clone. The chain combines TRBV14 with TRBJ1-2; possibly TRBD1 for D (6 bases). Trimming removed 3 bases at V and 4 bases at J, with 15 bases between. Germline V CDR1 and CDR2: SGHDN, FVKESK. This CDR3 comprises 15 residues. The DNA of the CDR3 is TGTGCCAGCAGCCATGGGGGGCAGGCACCCTATGGCTACACCTTC. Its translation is CASSHGGQAPYGYTF.

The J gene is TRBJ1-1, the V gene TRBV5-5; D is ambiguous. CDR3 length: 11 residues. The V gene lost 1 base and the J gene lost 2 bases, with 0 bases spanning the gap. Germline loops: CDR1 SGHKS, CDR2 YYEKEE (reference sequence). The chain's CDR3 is CASSLNTEAFF. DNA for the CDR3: TGTGCCAGCAGCTTGAACACTGAAGCTTTCTTT.

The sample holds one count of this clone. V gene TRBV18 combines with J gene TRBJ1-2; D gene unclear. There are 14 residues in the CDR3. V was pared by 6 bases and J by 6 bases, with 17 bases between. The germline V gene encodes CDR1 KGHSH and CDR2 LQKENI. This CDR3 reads CASSQTDRPHGYTF. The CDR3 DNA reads TGTGCCAGCTCTCAAACGGACCGGCCCCATGGCTACACCTTC.